These 26 T cell receptor beta chains came from one sample sequenced in a study of human T cells and chemical hapten exposure. The time point is: patch test 2, 6 weeks after DPC sensitization. The treatment was: therapeutic diphenylcyclopropenone sensitization with weekly scalp DPC. MiXCR, run by TCRdb on the RACE reads, gives a single entry per CDR3 protein. This table holds some 44,000 distinct CDR3 sequences, approximately 9% found once. This specimen consisted of whole blood, obtained in connection with sensitization to the hapten diphenylcyclopropenone (DPC). The receptors come from a woman between 40 and 50 years old with alopecia areata. Some clones in this sample may be carry-over from other donors' samples.

The V and J genes are TRBV12-3 or TRBV12-4 and TRBJ1-6; a possible D gene is TRBD1 (5 bases). The length of the CDR3 is 14 residues. The V end was cut by 5 bases, the J end by 7 bases, with 12 bases between. CDR3 in amino acids: CASSLGQGNSPLHF. DNA of the CDR3: TGTGCCAGCAGTCTAGGACAAGGAAATTCACCCCTCCACTTT.

This clonotype was seen more than once but under ten times. CDR3 in amino acids: CSAEQGGRVTDTQYF. The CDR3, as DNA: TGCAGTGCGGAACAGGGGGGCAGGGTCACAGATACGCAGTATTTT. V is TRBV20-1 and J is TRBJ2-3; 8 bases agree with TRBD1. Germline values: CDR1 DFQATT, CDR2 SNEGSKA (reference sequence). Losses at the gene ends were 6 bases for V and 2 bases for J; bases not matched to a gene: 10. The CDR3 consists of 15 residues.

The sample holds one count of this clonotype. A read error may be the cause here, since a much bigger clone is one base away. The chain couples TRBV28 to TRBJ2-1; D uncertain. Per germline, CDR1 MDHEN and CDR2 SYDVKM. This CDR3 has 14 residues. The CDR3 sequence: CASSPTYSYNEQIF. In DNA, the CDR3 is TGTGCCAGCAGTCCCACCTACTCCTACAATGAGCAGATCTTC.

This clonotype was counted at least ten times. This sequence joins TRBV7-3 and TRBJ2-1, with TRBD2 matching 7 bases. Per germline, CDR1 SGHTA and CDR2 FQGTGA. The CDR3 runs 15 residues. J was trimmed by 7 bases and V by 5 bases; bases with no gene match: 11. DNA of the CDR3: TGTGCCAGCAGCCTAGGACTAGGAGGGCCTAATGAGCAGTTCTTC. Translated: CASSLGLGGPNEQFF. The variable domain in full, completed from reference TRBV7-3 and TRBJ2-1, reads GAGVSQTPSNKVTEKGKYVELRCDPISGHTALYWYRQSLGQGPEFLIYFQGTGAADDSGLPNDRFFAVRPEGSVSTLKIQRTERGDSAVYLCASSLGLGGPNEQFFGPGTRLTVL.

In this sample, this clonotype turned up many times. The chain couples TRBV7-9 to TRBJ1-3, with D possibly being TRBD1 (6 bases). Trimming removed 4 bases from V and 0 bases from J, with 10 bases in between. Germline CDR1 reads SEHNR; CDR2 reads FQNEAQ (reference sequence). The CDR3 has 15 amino acids. CDR3 in amino acids: CASSSDRSSGNTIYF. CDR3 sequence (DNA): TGTGCCAGCAGCTCCGACAGGAGCTCTGGAAACACCATATATTTT.

This clonotype was counted a few times. The CDR3 is CASSLALAGYTYNEQFF. CDR3 DNA sequence: TGTGCCAGCAGCTTGGCCTTGGCGGGGTATACCTACAATGAGCAGTTCTTC. V and J are TRBV5-6 and TRBJ2-1; weak D call: TRBD2 (6 bases). This CDR3 has 17 residues. The V end lost 0 bases, the J end lost 2 bases, and 15 bases lay between the germline ends. CDR1 SGHDT and CDR2 YYEEEE come from the germline V gene. The full variable domain, rest sourced from reference TRBV5-6 and TRBJ2-1, is DAGVTQSPTHLIKTRGQQVTLRCSPKSGHDTVSWYQQALGQGPQFIFQYYEEEERQRGNFPDRFSGHQFPNYSSELNVNALLLGDSALYLCASSLALAGYTYNEQFFGPGTRLTVL.

This clonotype was recorded at least ten times. The J gene is TRBJ2-5, the V gene TRBV2; TRBD2 agrees at 10 bases. The V gene end was trimmed by 7 bases and the J gene end by 1 base; junction bases not matched to a gene: 12. Germline loops: CDR1 SNHLY, CDR2 FYNNEI. This CDR3 is 17 amino acids long. CDR3 loop: CASTRKMTSGFQETQYF. The CDR3, as DNA: TGTGCCAGCACCAGGAAGATGACTAGCGGGTTCCAAGAGACCCAGTACTTC.

This clonotype was counted many times. The rearrangement links TRBV29-1 to TRBJ2-1; TRBD2 matches at 7 bases. This CDR3 spans 11 amino acids. V shed 3 bases, J shed 9 bases, and the junction held 2 bases outside the gene matches. The germline gives CDR1 SQVTM, CDR2 ANQGSEA. DNA for the CDR3: TGCAGCGTTGACTGGGGGGGTGAGCAGTTCTTC. Encoded protein: CSVDWGGEQFF.

This clonotype was picked up many times. This chain links TRBV4-1 with TRBJ1-4; D is possibly TRBD1 (5 bases). There are 15 residues in the CDR3. From germline, CDR1 is MGHRA and CDR2 YSYEKL. Trimming left V 8 bases short and J 2 bases short, with 15 bases between. The CDR3: CASGPPRGTNEKLFF. CDR3 nucleotides: TGCGCCAGCGGACCCCCCCGGGGGACTAATGAAAAACTGTTTTTT.

This clonotype was recorded at least ten times. The genes are TRBV6-1 and TRBJ2-1, with a tentative D call TRBD2 (5 bases). Trimming pared 1 base from V and 8 bases from J, leaving 18 bases between. Per germline, CDR1 MNHNS and CDR2 SASEGT. The CDR3 sequence is 16 residues long. This CDR3 is CASSEVDWSLTDEQFF. CDR3 nucleotides: TGTGCCAGCAGTGAAGTGGACTGGTCTTTGACGGATGAGCAGTTCTTC.

By sample share, this clonotype is large (0.1 to 1%). The V call is TRBV2, the J call TRBJ1-1; no clear D gene. The CDR3 spans 12 residues. The ends were cut back, 4 bases at V and 7 bases at J, with 10 bases in the middle. CDR1 SNHLY and CDR2 FYNNEI come from the germline V gene. CDR3 DNA: TGTGCCAGCAGTGGAGATTATTATGAAGCTTTCTTT. It codes for CASSGDYYEAFF.

This clonotype was picked up many times. V and J are TRBV7-6 and TRBJ2-3; 14 nucleotides line up with TRBD2. Germline CDR1 and CDR2: SGHVS and FNYEAQ. Trimming at V came to 3 bases and at J to 0 bases, leaving 5 bases not matched to a gene. The CDR3 is 18 amino acids. As DNA, the CDR3 is TGTGCCAGCAGCTTGGGGACTAGCGGGGGACCTAGCACAGATACGCAGTATTTT. It yields the protein CASSLGTSGGPSTDTQYF.

This clonotype has a count of ten or more. This chain connects TRBV7-6 to TRBJ1-6, with D possibly matching TRBD1 (5 bases). CDR1 is SGHVS and CDR2 is FNYEAQ in the germline V gene. V lost 3 bases to trimming and J lost 5 bases, with 11 bases between them. The CDR3 loop spans 15 amino acids. Here the CDR3 DNA reads TGTGCCAGCAGCTTCTCGGGGGGGGATAATTCACCCCTCCACTTT. Translating gives CASSFSGGDNSPLHF.

This clonotype appeared many times. V gene TRBV6-2 or TRBV6-3 combines with J gene TRBJ1-1; D may be TRBD1 (5 bases). The germline V gene has CDR1 MNHEY and CDR2 SVGEGT. Trimming left V 6 bases short and J 1 base short, with 12 bases between. The CDR3 covers 14 residues. The CDR3 bases are TGTGCCAGCAGAGGACGGAGGGGGAACACTGAAGCTTTCTTT. This encodes CASRGRRGNTEAFF.

This clonotype was recorded at least ten times. This chain uses TRBV16 with TRBJ1-5; the D is unclear. The CDR3 has 15 amino acids. The V gene's germline CDR1 is KGHSY and CDR2 FQNENV. V lost 3 bases and J 5 bases, leaving 14 bases between the germline ends. The CDR3 here is CASSQEVLRDQPQHF. Written as DNA, the CDR3 is TGTGCCAGCAGCCAGGAGGTCTTAAGGGATCAGCCCCAGCATTTT.

The rearrangement joins TRBV7-2 to TRBJ2-5; the match to TRBD2 covers 9 bases. The CDR3 is made up of 16 amino acids. The J segment lost 6 bases and the V segment lost 5 bases, leaving 13 bases of the junction unmatched. Germline V gene sequence: CDR1 SGHTA, CDR2 FQGNSA. The CDR3 reads CASSRLGGGAPKTQYF. In nucleotides, the CDR3 is TGTGCCAGCAGCCGCCTGGGCGGGGGGGCCCCAAAGACCCAGTACTTC.

The chain employs TRBV20-1 and TRBJ2-1; TRBD1 is a possible D gene (6 bases). The V end lost 0 bases, the J end lost 1 base, and 13 bases lay between the germline ends. CDR3 length: 16 residues. Germline V gene data show CDR1 as DFQATT and CDR2 as SNEGSKA (reference sequence). The CDR3 bases are TGCAGTGCTAGAGAGTTTGGGGGCTGGTCCTACAATGAGCAGTTCTTC. Residues: CSAREFGGWSYNEQFF.

This clonotype occurred many times. This chain joins TRBV7-2 and TRBJ2-1; D remains ambiguous. Trimming took off 4 bases at V and 0 bases at J, with 7 bases between the two ends. CDR3 length: 14 amino acids. From germline, CDR1 is SGHTA and CDR2 FQGNSA. CDR3 nucleotide sequence: TGTGCCAGCAGCTCGGTCAGCTCCTACAATGAGCAGTTCTTC. Encoded protein: CASSSVSSYNEQFF. The whole variable domain, filled in from reference TRBV7-2 and TRBJ2-1, reads GAGVSQSPSNKVTEKGKDVELRCDPISGHTALYWYRQSLGQGLEFLIYFQGNSAPDKSGLPSDRFSAERTGGSVSTLTIQRTQQEDSAVYLCASSSVSSYNEQFFGPGTRLTVL.

As for this clonotype: This may stem from a read error, because a much larger clone lies one nucleotide away. This chain joins TRBV7-2 and TRBJ2-5; D is possibly TRBD2 (6 bases). V was cut by 5 bases and J by 3 bases, with 13 bases left in between. CDR1 is SGHTA and CDR2 is FQGNSA in the germline V gene. This CDR3 region has 14 residues. Here the CDR3 reads CASSGGIAKETQYF. CDR3 nucleotides: TGTGCCAGCAGCGGGGGGATAGCGAAAGAGACCCAGTACTTC.

The chain joins TRBV9 to TRBJ2-7; D call uncertain. The V gene's germline CDR1 is SGDLS and CDR2 YYNGEE. This CDR3 is 13 amino acids long. The V end lost 0 bases, the J end lost 3 bases, and 7 bases lay between the germline ends. In DNA, the CDR3 is TGTGCCAGCAGCGTAGGACCCTACTACGAGCAGTACTTC. Amino acids: CASSVGPYYEQYF.

The chain combines TRBV7-3 with TRBJ1-2; 7 bases map to TRBD1. Per the germline V gene, CDR1 is SGHTA and CDR2 is FQGTGA. V shed 4 bases and J 4 bases; nucleotides not matched to a gene: 9. This CDR3 is 15 amino acids long. In DNA form, the CDR3 reads TGTGCCAGCAGCTCAAACGGAGGGACAGTCTATGGCTACACCTTC. It yields the protein CASSSNGGTVYGYTF.

This clonotype came up many times. V gene TRBV7-6 combines with J gene TRBJ2-3; D gene ambiguous. Germline lookup yields CDR1 SGHVS and CDR2 FNYEAQ. This CDR3 has 14 amino acids. V gave up 1 base and J gave up 9 bases, with 14 bases separating them. CDR3 sequence: CASSLESSPETQYF. In nucleotides, the CDR3 is TGTGCCAGCAGCTTAGAAAGCAGCCCCGAGACGCAGTATTTT. The full variable domain, rest sourced from reference TRBV7-6 and TRBJ2-3, is GAGVSQSPRYKVTKRGQDVALRCDPISGHVSLYWYRQALGQGPEFLTYFNYEAQQDKSGLPNDRFSAERPEGSISTLTIQRTEQRDSAMYRCASSLESSPETQYFGPGTRLTVL.

DNA for the CDR3: TGTGCCAGCAGGGACGGACAGGGGGCTAATGGGGAGCTGTTTTTT. It specifies CASRDGQGANGELFF. This chain connects TRBV2 to TRBJ2-2, with 11 bases fitting TRBD1. The CDR3 runs to 15 residues. Trimming removed 6 bases from V and 8 bases from J; junction bases left unmatched: 8. CDR1 and CDR2 from the germline V gene are SNHLY and FYNNEI.

This clonotype has a handful of counts. The J gene is TRBJ1-3, the V gene TRBV25-1; no definite D call. V was cut by 3 bases and J by 4 bases, with 4 bases left in between. This CDR3 has 12 residues. Germline CDR1 reads MGHDK; CDR2 reads SYGVNS. This chain's CDR3 is CASSDRGNTIYF. Written as DNA, the CDR3 is TGTGCCAGCAGTGACCGGGGAAACACCATATATTTT.

This clonotype was recorded many times. J is TRBJ2-4 and V is TRBV2; TRBD1 might be the D (6 bases). V dropped 6 bases and J dropped 1 base, with 13 bases sitting between them. This CDR3 spans 15 amino acids. CDR1 and CDR2 from the germline V gene are SNHLY and FYNNEI. CDR3 in DNA: TGTGCCAGCAGCGAACAGGGCCTGGCCAAAAACATTCAGTACTTC. Its translation is CASSEQGLAKNIQYF.

On this clonotype itself: This may stem from a read error, because a much larger clone lies one nucleotide away. Likely a read error: the CDR3 ends without its conserved phenylalanine or tryptophan. This rearrangement joins TRBV12-3 or TRBV12-4 to TRBJ2-7; the match to TRBD2 covers 12 bases. The J segment lost 6 bases and the V segment lost 1 base, leaving 10 bases of the junction unmatched. The CDR3 is 17 residues long. The CDR3 DNA follows: TGTGCCAGCAGTTTAGAGCTGACTAGCGGGGGACCTGGCGAGCAGTACTAC. Its protein is CASSLELTSGGPGEQYY.